A single sample is the source of the 14 T cell receptor beta chains below, sequenced in a study of cytomegalovirus exposure and HLA in healthy donors. The study ran its PCR with 60 Vbeta and 13 Jbeta primers. Method: immunoSEQ multiplex PCR; TCRdb's copy keeps in-frame clones and lacks some. The data contain more than 200,000 clones, 70% of them seen just once; the ten biggest clones take up less than 3%. Source material: PBMCs. The receptors were gathered from a man aged 35 to 55 in good health and CMV-seropositive.

The CDR3 reads CASKPGIYEQYF. CDR3 bases: TGTGCCAGCAAACCCGGGATCTACGAGCAGTACTTC. This chain uses TRBV2 with TRBJ2-7; D may be TRBD2 (5 bases). Germline V gene data show CDR1 as SNHLY and CDR2 as FYNNEI. There are 12 residues in the CDR3. The germline V and J ends were trimmed by 7 bases and 3 bases, with 10 bases remaining between them.

The chain is built from TRBV5-6 and TRBJ1-1, with D possibly matching TRBD1 (5 bases). The V end lost 2 bases, the J end lost 4 bases, and 15 bases lay between the germline ends. Germline lookup yields CDR1 SGHDT and CDR2 YYEEEE. The CDR3 runs 15 residues. CDR3 sequence: CASSLLDGGATEAFF. The CDR3 bases are TGTGCCAGCAGCTTACTTGACGGCGGGGCCACTGAAGCTTTCTTT.

This clone came up a few times. The rearrangement joins TRBV5-5 to TRBJ2-6; 14 bases are shared with TRBD2. This CDR3 spans 19 amino acids. Germline V CDR1 and CDR2: SGHKS, YYEKEE (reference sequence). V dropped 4 bases and J dropped 1; count of bases not matched to a gene: 7. CDR3 region: CASSLRTSGGLSGANVLTF. In DNA form, the CDR3 reads TGTGCCAGCAGCCTTAGGACTAGCGGGGGGCTTTCTGGGGCCAACGTCCTGACTTTC.

V usage is TRBV29-1 and J usage is TRBJ2-3; D is unclear. The CDR3 runs 12 residues. Germline CDR1 and CDR2: SQVTM and ANQGSEA. Trimming shortened V by 7 bases and J by 0 bases, and 8 bases separated the two germline ends. Here the CDR3 reads CSAQVSTDTQYF. The CDR3 DNA follows: TGCAGCGCCCAGGTTAGCACAGATACGCAGTATTTT.

This clone has more than one count but fewer than ten. The CDR3 coding sequence is TGTGCCAGCAGCCCACGGACAGGGGGCTTAGGTGGCTACACCTTC. Translated, it gives CASSPRTGGLGGYTF. V gene TRBV11-2 combines with J gene TRBJ1-2; TRBD1 agrees at 11 bases. V lost 5 bases and J lost 7; bases outside the gene matches: 9. Germline V gene sequence: CDR1 SGHAT, CDR2 FQNNGV. The CDR3 loop spans 15 amino acids.

V gene TRBV19 combines with J gene TRBJ1-2; possibly TRBD1 for D (5 bases). Between the trimmed V and J ends, which lost 4 bases and 5 bases, there was a span of 11 bases. The CDR3 totals 13 residues. Germline CDR1 and CDR2: LNHDA and SQIVND (reference sequence). The CDR3: CASSTDTTYGYTF. In DNA form, the CDR3 reads TGTGCCAGTAGTACGGACACTACATATGGCTACACCTTC.

This sequence joins TRBV6-4 and TRBJ2-7; TRBD2 agrees at 9 bases. Germline trimming cut 2 bases from V and 0 bases from J; bases unmatched to any gene: 5. Germline V gives CDR1 MRHNA, CDR2 SNTAGT. CDR3 length: 16 amino acids. In DNA form, the CDR3 reads TGTGCCAGCAGTGACCGACTAGCGGTAAGCTCCTACGAGCAGTACTTC. This codes for CASSDRLAVSSYEQYF.

The chain uses TRBV6-5 and TRBJ1-2; 7 bases match TRBD1. This CDR3 comprises 13 residues. V was clipped by 7 bases and J by 4 bases; unmatched bases: 6. Germline V CDR1 and CDR2: MNHEY, SVGAGI. The CDR3 here is CASTRAGGYGYTF. The CDR3 nucleotides read TGTGCCAGCACCCGGGCAGGGGGCTATGGCTACACCTTC.

The V call is TRBV2, the J call TRBJ1-1, with D unresolved. The length of the CDR3 is 11 residues. V dropped 4 bases and J dropped 5 bases, with 5 bases sitting between them. The germline V gene has CDR1 SNHLY and CDR2 FYNNEI. The DNA for the CDR3 is TGTGCCAGCAGTGGAGGGACTGAAGCTTTCTTT. This codes for CASSGGTEAFF. Filled out from reference TRBV2 and TRBJ1-1, the complete variable domain reads EPEVTQTPSHQVTQMGQEVILRCVPISNHLYFYWYRQILGQKVEFLVSFYNNEISEKSEIFDDQFSVERPDGSNFTLKIRSTKLEDSAMYFCASSGGTEAFFGQGTRLTVV.

The rearrangement uses TRBV6-1 and TRBJ2-7; no clear D. Trimming took off 6 bases at V and 4 bases at J, with 10 bases between the two ends. CDR1 is MNHNS, CDR2 SASEGT, per germline. The CDR3 contains 12 residues. The CDR3 protein is CASRMTSYEQYF. The CDR3, as DNA: TGTGCCAGCAGGATGACAAGTTACGAGCAGTACTTC.

The chain links TRBV5-6 to TRBJ2-7, with 7 bases that match TRBD1. Germline V gene sequence: CDR1 SGHDT, CDR2 YYEEEE. Trimming at V came to 4 bases and at J to 9 bases, leaving 7 bases not matched to a gene. CDR3 length: 12 residues. The CDR3 DNA sequence: TGTGCCAGCAGCGCGCAGGGGGACGGGCAGTACTTC. Its translation is CASSAQGDGQYF.

The chain joins TRBV5-4 to TRBJ2-1; TRBD1 matches 9 bases. CDR1 and CDR2 (germline): SGHNT, YYREEE (reference sequence). This CDR3 has 16 amino acids. With 2 bases clipped from V and 10 bases from J, the junction kept 13 bases outside the gene matches. The CDR3 coding sequence is TGTGCCAGCAGCTTAGGTCCAGGACAGGGGACCCTAGAGCAGTTCTTC. Its translation is CASSLGPGQGTLEQFF. The variable domain in full, completed from reference TRBV5-4 and TRBJ2-1, reads ETGVTQSPTHLIKTRGQQVTLRCSSQSGHNTVSWYQQALGQGPQFIFQYYREEENGRGNFPPRFSGLQFPNYSSELNVNALELDDSALYLCASSLGPGQGTLEQFFGPGTRLTVL.

This sequence joins TRBV21-1 and TRBJ2-2; TRBD1 is the table's D call, not checked against the DNA. TRBV21-1 is classified as a pseudogene. This CDR3 has 17 amino acids. CDR3 coding DNA: TGTGCCAGCAGCAAAGCGAAATTGGGGCGGAACACCGGGGAGCTGTTTTTT. The encoded protein is CASSKAKLGRNTGELFF.

This clone was seen a single time. V and J are TRBV28 and TRBJ1-4; TRBD1 agrees at 11 bases. Trimming removed 7 bases from V and 6 bases from J; junction bases left unmatched: 10. This CDR3 is built from 16 residues. The germline V gene encodes CDR1 MDHEN and CDR2 SYDVKM. The CDR3 loop is CASTVGQGGFYEKLFF. The DNA of the CDR3 is TGTGCCAGCACCGTGGGACAGGGGGGATTTTATGAAAAACTGTTTTTT.